Listed here are 18 T cell receptor beta chains from one sample, sequenced in a study of PD-L1 blockade in urothelial cancer. Data came from immunoSEQ multiplex PCR; TCRdb stores just in-frame clones and leaves some out. The sample shows about 43,000 clones, about 91% of them seen only once. The material sequenced was PBMCs, taken around atezolizumab (anti-PD-L1) treatment. Every receptor here comes from a man older than 75 with urothelial cancer.

The table lists this clone with a few counts. The genes are TRBV5-4 and TRBJ1-2; D gene ambiguous. The V end was cut by 4 bases, the J end by 6 bases, with 13 bases between. Germline V CDR1 and CDR2: SGHNT, YYREEE (reference sequence). The CDR3 is 13 amino acids. The CDR3 region has the DNA TGTGCCAGCAGCCATCGGGATGCTCATGGCTACACCTTC. This gives the protein CASSHRDAHGYTF.

The chain couples TRBV6-5 to TRBJ1-1; D gene unclear. With 0 bases removed from V and 5 bases from J, the gap between germline ends came to 4 bases. Germline CDR1 MNHEY, CDR2 SVGAGI. This CDR3 is built from 12 residues. The CDR3 sequence: CASSYSPTEAFF. The CDR3 DNA follows: TGTGCCAGCAGTTACTCCCCTACTGAAGCTTTCTTT.

The chain joins TRBV19 to TRBJ2-3; 9 nucleotides line up with TRBD2. V lost 7 bases, J lost 13 bases, and 12 bases stayed unmatched. The CDR3 consists of 13 residues. Germline CDR1 and CDR2: LNHDA and SQIVND (reference sequence). The CDR3 loop reads CASNVAGGGPKYF. The CDR3 DNA follows: TGTGCCAGTAATGTCGCGGGAGGGGGTCCTAAGTATTTT.

The chain uses TRBV2 and TRBJ2-1; 9 bases map to TRBD1. J lost 6 bases, V lost 7 bases, and 7 bases had no gene match. CDR1 is SNHLY, CDR2 FYNNEI, per germline. The CDR3 sequence is 14 residues long. CDR3 sequence: CASTGTGIGNEQFF. Here the CDR3 DNA reads TGTGCCAGCACCGGGACAGGGATAGGCAATGAGCAGTTCTTC. Full variable domain (rest looked up from reference TRBV2 and TRBJ2-1): EPEVTQTPSHQVTQMGQEVILRCVPISNHLYFYWYRQILGQKVEFLVSFYNNEISEKSEIFDDQFSVERPDGSNFTLKIRSTKLEDSAMYFCASTGTGIGNEQFFGPGTRLTVL.

The table lists this clone with a count of one. The J gene is TRBJ2-4, the V gene TRBV7-2, with 9 bases identical to TRBD1. CDR3 length equals 17 residues. Trimming took 4 bases from V and 0 from J; bases not matched to a gene: 7. The germline gives CDR1 SGHTA, CDR2 FQGNSA. The CDR3 reads CASSWTGENLAKNIQYF. The CDR3 DNA reads TGTGCCAGCAGCTGGACAGGGGAGAATCTAGCCAAAAACATTCAGTACTTC.

The chain uses TRBV10-3 and TRBJ1-5, with D unclear. Germline-derived CDR1 and CDR2 are ENHRY and SYGVKD. The CDR3 has 16 residues. V was cut by 4 bases and J by 3 bases, with 16 bases left in between. CDR3 nucleotide sequence: TGTGCCATCAGTGGCAGCGCGGGGAATTACAATCAGCCCCAGCATTTT. The encoded protein is CAISGSAGNYNQPQHF.

A single count supports this clone. The chain joins TRBV13 to TRBJ2-7, with TRBD2 identical over 9 bases. This CDR3 is 14 amino acids long. Germline V lookup: CDR1 PRHDT, CDR2 FYEKMQ (reference sequence). V gave up 4 bases and J gave up 1 base; unmatched junction bases: 2. The CDR3 DNA is TGTGCCAGCAGCTATAGCGGGGGTTCCTACGAGCAGTACTTC. It is translated as CASSYSGGSYEQYF.

The genes are TRBV5-4 and TRBJ2-5, with TRBD2 matching 14 bases. After removal of 4 bases from V and 3 bases from J, the junction contained 2 bases not matched to a gene. Per germline, CDR1 SGHNT and CDR2 YYREEE (reference sequence). The CDR3 runs 15 residues. Written as DNA, the CDR3 is TGTGCCAGCAGCATGGGACTAGCGGGAGAAGAGACCCAGTACTTC. This codes for CASSMGLAGEETQYF.

The chain uses TRBV5-6 and TRBJ2-1; D not certain. This CDR3 is built from 15 residues. Trimming took 2 bases from V and 5 from J, leaving 14 bases between them. Per germline, CDR1 SGHDT and CDR2 YYEEEE. CDR3 region: CASSFYGGQNNEQFF. The CDR3 region has the DNA TGTGCCAGCAGCTTTTATGGCGGTCAAAACAATGAGCAGTTCTTC.

The chain combines TRBV28 with TRBJ2-1, with a tentative D call TRBD1 (5 bases). Trimming pared 7 bases from V and 7 bases from J, leaving 17 bases between. This CDR3 region has 14 residues. Germline CDR1 MDHEN, CDR2 SYDVKM. CDR3 nucleotides: TGTGCCAGCACCTCTTATCAAGGGGCGAATGAGCAGTTCTTC. Protein sequence: CASTSYQGANEQFF.

The table lists this clone with a count of one. This chain connects TRBV5-4 to TRBJ2-3, with D hard to call. V was cut by 2 bases and J by 2 bases, with 6 bases left in between. Germline V gives CDR1 SGHNT, CDR2 YYREEE (reference sequence). The CDR3 extends over 13 amino acids. This chain's CDR3 is CASSFPFTDTQYF. CDR3 coding DNA: TGTGCCAGCAGCTTCCCCTTCACAGATACGCAGTATTTT.

The rearrangement uses TRBV6-1 and TRBJ1-2, with a weak D call TRBD1 (5 bases). Deletions cut 6 bases from V and 6 bases from J, with 8 bases between. The CDR3 is 11 residues long. Germline CDR1 is MNHNS and CDR2 is SASEGT. For the CDR3, the DNA is TGTGCCAGCAGATTAGGGGATGGCTACACCTTC. It encodes CASRLGDGYTF.

The chain uses TRBV19 and TRBJ1-2; 8 bases agree with TRBD1. V lost 2 bases and J lost 7; bases outside the gene matches: 6. From germline, CDR1 is LNHDA and CDR2 SQIVND (reference sequence). The CDR3 runs 14 residues. The CDR3 loop is CASSIQGAVSGYTF. The CDR3 DNA reads as TGTGCCAGTAGTATACAGGGGGCGGTGAGTGGCTACACCTTC.

The V and J genes are TRBV6-5 and TRBJ1-1; 9 nucleotides match TRBD1. Germline trimming cut 6 bases from V and 2 bases from J; bases unmatched to any gene: 4. The CDR3 length is 14 residues. Germline V gene sequence: CDR1 MNHEY, CDR2 SVGAGI. This CDR3 reads CASRYRGLNTEAFF. CDR3 DNA sequence: TGTGCCAGCAGATACAGGGGGCTAAACACTGAAGCTTTCTTT.

The CDR3 loop is CATSRDPGVGANVLTF. The DNA of the CDR3 is TGTGCCACCAGCAGAGATCCGGGGGTTGGGGCCAACGTCCTGACTTTC. The V call is TRBV15, the J call TRBJ2-6; D perhaps matches TRBD2 (6 bases). This CDR3 is 16 amino acids long. Trimming cost V 0 bases and J 3 bases, with 9 bases left between them. Germline loops: CDR1 LNHNV, CDR2 YYDKDF (reference sequence).

This clone was seen once. The chain has TRBV11-2 and TRBJ1-4; no definite D call. This CDR3 contains 14 residues. From germline, CDR1 is SGHAT and CDR2 FQNNGV. V was cut by 3 bases and J by 4 bases, with 9 bases left in between. The CDR3 DNA reads as TGTGCCAGCAGCTTGAACAGCCGTAATGAAAAACTGTTTTTT. Residues: CASSLNSRNEKLFF. The full variable domain, rest sourced from reference TRBV11-2 and TRBJ1-4, is EAGVAQSPRYKIIEKRQSVAFWCNPISGHATLYWYQQILGQGPKLLIQFQNNGVVDDSQLPKDRFSAERLKGVDSTLKIQPAKLEDSAVYLCASSLNSRNEKLFFGSGTQLSVL.

The chain joins TRBV19 to TRBJ1-2; a weak D match, TRBD1 (6 bases). This CDR3 comprises 14 residues. With 5 bases removed from V and 4 bases from J, the gap between germline ends came to 14 bases. CDR1 and CDR2 (germline): LNHDA, SQIVND (reference sequence). Here the CDR3 reads CASSQGTGAYGYTF. CDR3 in DNA: TGTGCCAGTAGTCAGGGGACCGGGGCCTATGGCTACACCTTC.

This chain joins TRBV18 and TRBJ1-1; D remains unclear. V shed 4 bases and J shed 0 bases, with 12 bases lying between them. Germline V gives CDR1 KGHSH, CDR2 LQKENI. The CDR3 is 15 amino acids. This chain's CDR3 is CASSREGRLNTEAFF. DNA of the CDR3: TGTGCCAGCTCACGGGAGGGCAGACTGAACACTGAAGCTTTCTTT.